This TCR beta chain was identified in a study of blood T cell repertoires in COVID-19 (dated by TCRdb to 2019 to 2021). Some background on the complete study: Collaborator samples came from the United States, Italy and Spain and covered acute and convalescent phases of COVID-19. The prospective study material was composed of cDNA or gDNA derived from T cells, B-cell-depleted T cells, or PBMCs. Subjects who had been exposed to COVID-19, were actively infected with it, or had recovered from it provided the deeply sampled blood TCRbeta repertoires that made up the dataset. A freely available public database, intended as a resource for researchers studying the immune response to SARS-CoV-2, is where the repertoires were released. Samples were obtained from the ongoing ImmuneRACE study (first 160 participants) and from 950 to 1,500 subjects provided by 6 global collaborators. A de-identified subject ID, COVID-19 status, age in years and sex were almost always included in the sample metadata. Where available, HLA class I and class II types were taken from metadata supplied by the sample provider and were not determined by assay-based typing.

The immunoSEQ Assay, a bias-controlled multiplex PCR, was used to amplify TCRbeta CDR3 regions from genomic DNA. For the original study's pipeline: The number of nucleated cells in each sample was estimated by amplification of reference gene primers within the assay. To quantify the absolute abundance of each unique TCRbeta CDR3 rearrangement, sequence reads were collapsed and filtered. For each sample, productive Simpson clonality was calculated as the square root of Simpson's diversity index over productive rearrangements. Entries here come from immuneACCESS through TCRdb and include only in-frame sequences with V and J called. Some clones fail to appear in such tables; in the studies checked, an unresolved V gene covers under half of the shortfall, and the cause of the remainder is unknown. That table gives V, J and clone size, and the DNA gave D and trimming. Within this sample are 110,000 or so clones, with over 70% of them counted one time only. Under 7% of the sample belongs to the ten largest clones.

The CDR3 runs 18 residues from the cysteine to the phenylalanine. The kept DNA is CDR3 alone, 54 bases in frame from the first base. From the germline V gene, CDR1 is MGHRA and CDR2 is YSYEKL. Trimming leaves V shorter by 1 base and J shorter by 2 bases, with the junction holding 9 bases beyond the gene matches. Collaborating institutions collected whole blood in K2EDTA tubes following their own protocols. For TCRbeta analysis, collaborators shipped samples as frozen whole blood, isolated PBMCs, or DNA extracted from either of those sample types. As regards this clone: The specificity of this receptor is unknown. There are no base qualities to consult, and no much larger clone falls within one base.

Beyond this particular receptor, the publication reports: The amount of clinical and demographic metadata varied by source and participant and was provided uncurated.

This TCR derives from a woman aged 50 to 65 with acute or convalescent COVID-19. The receptor chain draws on TRBV4-1 and TRBJ2-4, with TRBD2 matching 9 junction bases. The sample comprised peripheral blood. The bases are TGCGCCAGCAGCCAAGGAAGGGCGGGAGGGGGTTCCAAAAACATTCAGTACTTC. This codes for CASSQGRAGGGSKNIQYF.